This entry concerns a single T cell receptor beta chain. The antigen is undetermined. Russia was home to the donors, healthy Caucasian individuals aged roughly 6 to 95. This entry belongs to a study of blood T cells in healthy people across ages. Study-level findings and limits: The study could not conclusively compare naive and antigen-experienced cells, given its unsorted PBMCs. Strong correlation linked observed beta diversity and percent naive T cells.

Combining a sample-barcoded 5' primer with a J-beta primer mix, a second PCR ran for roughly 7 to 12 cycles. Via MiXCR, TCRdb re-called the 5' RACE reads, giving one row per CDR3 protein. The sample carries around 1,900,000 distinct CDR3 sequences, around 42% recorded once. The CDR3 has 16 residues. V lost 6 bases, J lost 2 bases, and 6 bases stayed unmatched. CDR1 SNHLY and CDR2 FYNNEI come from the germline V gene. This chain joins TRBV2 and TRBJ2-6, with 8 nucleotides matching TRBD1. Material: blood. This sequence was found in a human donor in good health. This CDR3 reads CASRDRAVPGANVLTF. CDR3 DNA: TGTGCCAGCAGGGACAGGGCAGTTCCTGGGGCCAACGTCCTGACTTTC.